Listed here are 25 T cell receptor beta chains from one sample, sequenced in a study of cytomegalovirus exposure and HLA in healthy donors. Use of 60 Vbeta and 13 Jbeta primers characterized the PCR. Some clones are missing from TCRdb's copy, which holds only in-frame ones; the method was immunoSEQ multiplex PCR. The sample lists more than 140,000 clones; around 80% were seen once. The sequenced sample was PBMCs. These receptors were obtained from a man aged 18 to 30 in good health and CMV-seropositive.

Here the CDR3 reads CASSVLAGQTGELFF. The CDR3 coding sequence is TGTGCCAGCAGCGTACTAGCGGGACAGACCGGGGAGCTGTTTTTT. The chain is built from TRBV6-6 and TRBJ2-2; 10 positions match TRBD2. The CDR3 has 15 residues. Germline V gives CDR1 MNHNY, CDR2 SVGAGI (reference sequence). J was trimmed by 5 bases and V by 6 bases; bases with no gene match: 6.

The chain carries TRBV2 and TRBJ2-1; TRBD2 is a possible D gene (5 bases). Germline CDR1 and CDR2: SNHLY and FYNNEI. The CDR3 runs to 16 residues. The germline V and J ends were trimmed by 6 bases and 4 bases, with 19 bases remaining between them. The CDR3 sequence: CASSERPRVGYNEQFF. The CDR3 nucleotides are TGTGCCAGCAGCGAACGCCCGAGGGTGGGGTACAATGAGCAGTTCTTC.

V gene TRBV7-8 combines with J gene TRBJ2-7; no firm D call. CDR1 and CDR2 (germline): SGHVS, FQNEAQ. V lost 4 bases, J lost 6 bases, and 16 bases lay in between. The CDR3 totals 14 residues. The CDR3 here is CASSSFLLRSEQYF. The CDR3 DNA is TGTGCCAGCAGCTCCTTCCTTTTGAGGAGCGAGCAGTACTTC.

The chain recombines TRBV6-5 with TRBJ1-2, with TRBD1 as a possible D gene (5 bases). Trimming pared 2 bases from V and 0 bases from J, leaving 13 bases between. CDR1 is MNHEY and CDR2 is SVGAGI in the germline V gene. This CDR3 has 16 amino acids. Here the CDR3 DNA reads TGTGCCAGCAGTTACAGGCAGGGTGTCACTAACTATGGCTACACCTTC. Its protein is CASSYRQGVTNYGYTF.

The V gene is TRBV28, the J gene TRBJ2-7; D unresolved. The CDR3 has 11 residues. Germline V CDR1 and CDR2: MDHEN, SYDVKM. Deletions cut 10 bases from V and 0 bases from J, with 7 bases between. The DNA for the CDR3 is TGTGCCACCGGTTCCTCCTACGAGCAGTACTTC. This translates into CATGSSYEQYF.

The chain employs TRBV28 and TRBJ1-2, with TRBD1 identical over 7 bases. V was clipped by 5 bases and J by 2 bases; unmatched bases: 2. The CDR3 extends over 13 amino acids. Germline V CDR1 and CDR2: MDHEN, SYDVKM. The CDR3 DNA follows: TGTGCCAGCAGTGTGACAGGGAACTATGGCTACACCTTC. This gives the protein CASSVTGNYGYTF.

This rearrangement joins TRBV6-1 to TRBJ1-5; maybe TRBD1 (6 bases). CDR1 is MNHNS and CDR2 is SASEGT in the germline V gene. V was clipped by 5 bases and J by 7 bases, with 12 bases between them. This CDR3 is 13 amino acids long. CDR3 in amino acids: CASSLQGRQPQHF. The CDR3, as DNA: TGTGCCAGCAGTCTACAGGGTCGCCAGCCCCAGCATTTT.

The rearrangement uses TRBV30 and TRBJ2-3; possible D gene TRBD1, 5 bases. Germline V gene lookup returns CDR1 GTSNPN and CDR2 SVGIG (reference sequence). The length of the CDR3 is 14 residues. Here the CDR3 reads CAVNRAGYTDTQYF. The CDR3 DNA sequence: TGTGCTGTCAACCGCGCAGGGTACACAGATACGCAGTATTTT.

The chain couples TRBV6-6 to TRBJ1-2; D is undetermined. CDR3 length equals 15 residues. V was pared by 6 bases and J by 4 bases, with 18 bases between. The germline V gene encodes CDR1 MNHNY and CDR2 SVGAGI (reference sequence). The CDR3 coding sequence is TGTGCCAGCAGGGCCGTCGGGCCGAGCGGCTATGGCTACACCTTC. Translating gives CASRAVGPSGYGYTF.

The V call is TRBV6-1, the J call TRBJ1-2; D possibly corresponds to TRBD1 (6 bases). CDR3 length: 15 amino acids. The germline gives CDR1 MNHNS, CDR2 SASEGT. The V and J ends lost 5 bases and 3 bases respectively, with 16 bases between them. CDR3 DNA: TGTGCCAGCAGTCCCGAGGGGGGGCGTTACTATGGCTACACCTTC. Translation gives CASSPEGGRYYGYTF.

V gene TRBV10-1 combines with J gene TRBJ2-1, with D tentatively TRBD1 (6 bases). Germline CDR1 reads WNHNN; CDR2 reads SYGVQD (reference sequence). This CDR3 comprises 13 residues. Trimming pared 3 bases from V and 6 bases from J, leaving 9 bases between. In DNA, the CDR3 is TGCGCCAGCAGTGACGACAGGCTCAATGAGCAGTTCTTC. Residues: CASSDDRLNEQFF.

The chain links TRBV27 to TRBJ2-1; perhaps TRBD2 as D (6 bases). Trimming took 8 bases from V and 2 from J, leaving 16 bases between them. Germline-derived CDR1 and CDR2 are MNHEY and SMNVEV (reference sequence). This CDR3 region has 15 residues. The CDR3 here is CASRRGWGAYNEQFF. Written as DNA, the CDR3 is TGTGCCAGCCGAAGGGGATGGGGGGCCTACAATGAGCAGTTCTTC.

Only a few counts were recorded for this clone. The gene calls are TRBV19 and TRBJ1-1, with TRBD1 matching 12 bases. J was trimmed by 5 bases and V by 8 bases; bases with no gene match: 6. Germline V gene lookup returns CDR1 LNHDA and CDR2 SQIVND (reference sequence). The CDR3 extends over 14 amino acids. Here the CDR3 DNA reads TGTGCCAGTTCGGGACAGGGGGCGTTAACTGAAGCTTTCTTT. It translates to CASSGQGALTEAFF.

The chain joins TRBV2 to TRBJ1-3; D remains ambiguous. The CDR3 consists of 12 residues. The V gene's germline CDR1 is SNHLY and CDR2 FYNNEI. V was cut by 11 bases and J by 3 bases, with 11 bases left in between. Written as DNA, the CDR3 is TGTGCCTCCAGACAAGGTGGAAACACCATATATTTT. Its protein product is CASRQGGNTIYF.

The chain joins TRBV6-5 to TRBJ2-1; 11 bases map to TRBD2. Germline-derived CDR1 and CDR2 are MNHEY and SVGAGI. Unmatched junction bases numbered 5, after V lost 3 bases and J lost 4 bases. The CDR3 length is 16 residues. The CDR3: CASSYLTSGSYNEQFF. CDR3 DNA: TGTGCCAGCAGTTATCTAACTAGCGGGAGTTACAATGAGCAGTTCTTC.

In nucleotides, the CDR3 is TGTGCCAGCAGCATCTCAATGACAGGGAAAGAGACCCAGTACTTC. As protein: CASSISMTGKETQYF. V and J are TRBV6-1 and TRBJ2-5; 7 nucleotides match TRBD1. Germline V gives CDR1 MNHNS, CDR2 SASEGT. V trimming: 6 bases; J trimming: 3 bases; junction bases outside the gene matches: 10. The length of the CDR3 is 15 residues.

The DNA for the CDR3 is TGTGCCAGCAGCCCGGGACAGGGGGCCGCCTACAATGAGCAGTTCTTC. As protein: CASSPGQGAAYNEQFF. The chain links TRBV7-9 to TRBJ2-1, with 12 bases matching TRBD1. The CDR3 runs 16 residues. Per germline, CDR1 SEHNR and CDR2 FQNEAQ (reference sequence). V was clipped by 5 bases and J by 2 bases; unmatched bases: 4.

For the CDR3, the DNA is TGCGCCAGCAGCTTGGCCGTACTAAGTCTTCCAAATGAGCAGTTCTTC. It yields the protein CASSLAVLSLPNEQFF. The chain is built from TRBV5-1 and TRBJ2-1; no firm D call. Germline V lookup: CDR1 SGHRS, CDR2 YFSETQ. The V and J ends lost 0 bases and 7 bases respectively, with 17 bases between them. The CDR3 is made up of 16 amino acids.

The rearrangement joins TRBV28 to TRBJ1-5, with 9 bases fitting TRBD1. Germline trimming cut 5 bases from V and 12 bases from J; bases unmatched to any gene: 11. This CDR3 region has 14 residues. Germline V lookup: CDR1 MDHEN, CDR2 SYDVKM. The CDR3 region is CASSVQGALKNQHF. The CDR3 nucleotides read TGTGCCAGCAGTGTACAGGGGGCCCTAAAGAACCAGCATTTT.

The chain employs TRBV18 and TRBJ1-4; TRBD1 matches 10 bases. This CDR3 region has 16 residues. Germline V CDR1 and CDR2: KGHSH, LQKENI. Germline trimming cut 2 bases from V and 8 bases from J; bases unmatched to any gene: 8. CDR3 protein: CASSPTRQGAGEKLFF. In DNA form, the CDR3 reads TGTGCCAGCTCACCAACTCGACAGGGGGCAGGGGAAAAACTGTTTTTT.

This clone has more than one count but fewer than ten. The chain links TRBV5-4 to TRBJ2-1; TRBD2 agrees at 13 bases. Germline assignment: CDR1 SGHNT and CDR2 YYREEE (reference sequence). Trimming cost V 3 bases and J 6 bases; bases outside gene matches: 3. The CDR3 is 15 residues long. CDR3 sequence reads: CASSSGLAGSNEQFF. The CDR3 nucleotides read TGTGCCAGCAGCTCGGGACTAGCGGGGAGCAATGAGCAGTTCTTC.

The chain links TRBV2 to TRBJ2-3; 12 bases line up with TRBD2. The germline V gene has CDR1 SNHLY and CDR2 FYNNEI. V lost 9 bases and J lost 5; bases outside the gene matches: 3. This CDR3 is 13 amino acids long. CDR3 amino acids: CASLAGGEDTQYF. CDR3 sequence (DNA): TGTGCCAGTCTAGCGGGAGGGGAAGATACGCAGTATTTT.

The V gene is TRBV4-1, the J gene TRBJ1-5; no clear D gene. Germline V gene data show CDR1 as MGHRA and CDR2 as YSYEKL. This CDR3 spans 15 amino acids. V lost 1 base and J lost 4, with 11 bases in between. Written as DNA, the CDR3 is TGCGCCAGCAGCCAAGGGGAACGGGAGAATCAGCCCCAGCATTTT. Translation gives CASSQGERENQPQHF.

The chain couples TRBV29-1 to TRBJ1-1; D is unresolved. The CDR3 extends over 13 amino acids. The ends were cut back, 0 bases at V and 3 bases at J, with 8 bases in the middle. Germline values: CDR1 SQVTM, CDR2 ANQGSEA. The CDR3 loop reads CSVEDREDTEAFF. The CDR3 nucleotides are TGCAGCGTTGAAGATCGGGAGGACACTGAAGCTTTCTTT. Supplemented by reference TRBV29-1 and TRBJ1-1, the full variable domain reads SAVISQKPSRDICQRGTSLTIQCQVDSQVTMMFWYRQQPGQSLTLIATANQGSEATYESGFVIDKFPISRPNLTFSTLTVSNMSPEDSSIYLCSVEDREDTEAFFGQGTRLTVV.

This chain uses TRBV15 with TRBJ2-6; unclear D gene. Trimming pared 4 bases from V and 0 bases from J, leaving 7 bases between. CDR1 LNHNV and CDR2 YYDKDF come from the germline V gene (reference sequence). The CDR3 is made up of 15 amino acids. The CDR3 region is CATSTLNSGANVLTF. As DNA, the CDR3 is TGTGCCACCAGCACCCTTAACTCTGGGGCCAACGTCCTGACTTTC.